The sequence of this TCR beta chain was determined in a study of T-cell reconstitution after alpha-beta-depleted transplantation in children. Regarding the study as a whole: Surviving recipient cells, namely T cells and thymic progenitors, were the source of high day-60 TCRbeta diversity in some patients. As was reported, about two months after transplant, alpha-beta T cells came from several hundred expanded graft clones.

Using unique molecular identifiers, the investigators prepared the TCRbeta library. Each CDR3 protein is one row after TCRdb ran MiXCR on the PCR reads. The table lists about 190,000 distinct CDR3 sequences, 8.5% to 14% of them singletons. V was shortened by 2 bases and J by 9 bases, with 12 bases between the two germline ends. The germline gives CDR1 SGHDT, CDR2 YYEEEE. CDR3 size: 13 residues. This clonotype was recorded many times. No antigen is known for it. The origin of this receptor is a boy aged 2-15 years with acute myeloid leukemia, due to receive a stem cell transplant. The rearrangement uses TRBV5-6 and TRBJ2-1, with D possibly matching TRBD1 (6 bases). Source: PBMCs, taken before TCRalphabeta/CD19-depleted stem cell transplant. The CDR3 protein is CASSLYRAGEQFF. As DNA, the CDR3 is TGTGCCAGCAGCTTATACAGGGCCGGTGAGCAGTTCTTC.